These 25 T cell receptor beta chains came from one sample sequenced in a study of T cells in Graves' hyperthyroidism and ophthalmopathy. Amplification of TCR beta CDR3 regions used RNA as the template. The study used the HTBI primer set for a first-round RT-PCR of the TCR CDR3. TCRdb used MiXCR to reprocess the multiplex PCR reads, holding one entry per CDR3 protein. The sample lists fewer than 500,000 distinct CDR3 sequences, roughly 14% occurring once. Sequencing input: blood. The receptors shown here come from a young man with Graves' ophthalmopathy.

The sample holds many counts of this clonotype. The chain employs TRBV5-1 and TRBJ1-1; unclear D gene. Trimming took 0 bases from V and 4 from J, leaving 10 bases between them. The V gene's germline CDR1 is SGHRS and CDR2 YFSETQ. This CDR3 contains 14 residues. The CDR3 DNA follows: TGCGCCAGCAGCTTGGATGGAGGAGGCACTGAAGCTTTCTTT. It yields the protein CASSLDGGGTEAFF. Using reference TRBV5-1 and TRBJ1-1 for the parts outside the CDR3, the full variable domain is KAGVTQTPRYLIKTRGQQVTLSCSPISGHRSVSWYQQTPGQGLQFLFEYFSETQRNKGNFPGRFSGRQFSNSRSEMNVSTLELGDSALYLCASSLDGGGTEAFFGQGTRLTVV.

There are many counts of this clonotype. The chain is built from TRBV3-1 and TRBJ2-1; 9 nucleotides align to TRBD1. J gave up 9 bases and V 0 bases, and 9 bases lay outside the gene matches. The CDR3 is 16 amino acids. Germline V CDR1 and CDR2: LGHDT, YNNKEL (reference sequence). CDR3: CASSQDIGQGKGEQFF. The CDR3 DNA is TGTGCCAGCAGCCAAGATATTGGACAGGGGAAGGGTGAGCAGTTCTTC.

The V gene is TRBV19, the J gene TRBJ1-2, with D unresolved. This CDR3 spans 14 amino acids. Trimming shortened V by 4 bases and J by 0 bases, and 9 bases separated the two germline ends. Germline CDR1 LNHDA, CDR2 SQIVND (reference sequence). This CDR3 is CASSNLGTNYGYTF. Here the CDR3 DNA reads TGTGCCAGTAGTAACCTCGGGACTAACTATGGCTACACCTTC.

With respect to this clonotype: A much more abundant neighbour one base away suggests this may be a read error. This chain uses TRBV6-1 with TRBJ1-2, with D unresolved. This CDR3 has 11 residues. Looked up from germline, CDR1 is MNHNS and CDR2 is SASEGT. With 8 bases removed from V and 7 bases from J, the gap between germline ends came to 11 bases. CDR3 coding DNA: TGTGCCAGCGCTGGGAGCTTTGGCTACACCTTC. Its translation is CASAGSFGYTF.

The chain recombines TRBV19 with TRBJ1-2; D is ambiguous. With 6 bases removed from V and 5 bases from J, the gap between germline ends came to 13 bases. Germline CDR1 LNHDA, CDR2 SQIVND (reference sequence). This CDR3 spans 13 amino acids. CDR3 nucleotides: TGTGCCAGTAGAACCAGATCGGGATATGGCTACACCTTC. Translating it yields CASRTRSGYGYTF.

J is TRBJ1-1 and V is TRBV25-1, with 8 positions matching TRBD1. V dropped 6 bases and J dropped 4; count of bases not matched to a gene: 4. Per the germline V gene, CDR1 is MGHDK and CDR2 is SYGVNS. The CDR3 runs 13 residues. DNA for the CDR3: TGTGCCAGCAGGACAGGGGTGGCCACTGAAGCTTTCTTT. It is translated as CASRTGVATEAFF.

This chain connects TRBV7-9 to TRBJ2-7; 10 bases fit TRBD1. The trim removed 4 bases at V and 3 bases at J, leaving 6 bases unmatched. Germline V CDR1 and CDR2: SEHNR, FQNEAQ (reference sequence). The CDR3 has 15 residues. CDR3 sequence (DNA): TGTGCCAGCAGCTCTGGGACAGGGGATCTCTACGAGCAGTACTTC. As protein: CASSSGTGDLYEQYF.

J is TRBJ2-3 and V is TRBV7-9; D is unresolved. This CDR3 region has 13 residues. Germline loops: CDR1 SEHNR, CDR2 FQNEAQ (reference sequence). Trimming pared 7 bases from V and 1 base from J, leaving 9 bases between. In DNA form, the CDR3 reads TGTGCCAGCACTACTTCGGGCACAGATACGCAGTATTTT. Amino acid sequence: CASTTSGTDTQYF.

This clonotype appeared many times. The V call is TRBV11-3, the J call TRBJ1-1; possible D gene TRBD1, 5 bases. CDR1 and CDR2 (germline): SGHNT, YENEEA. V was trimmed by 5 bases and J by 1 base, leaving 23 bases between them. The CDR3 runs 18 residues. As DNA, the CDR3 is TGTGCCAGCAGCCTCGTAGGCCCCAACAGGCCAGGGAACACTGAAGCTTTCTTT. It yields the protein CASSLVGPNRPGNTEAFF. Combining the CDR3 with reference TRBV11-3 and TRBJ1-1 gives the whole variable domain EAGVVQSPRYKIIEKKQPVAFWCNPISGHNTLYWYLQNLGQGPELLIRYENEEAVDDSQLPKDRFSAERLKGVDSTLKIQPAELGDSAVYLCASSLVGPNRPGNTEAFFGQGTRLTVV.

Concerning this clonotype itself: An end of the junction does not agree with germline; a read error may underlie this. The CDR3 reads CVSSGRTGSYEQYF. The CDR3 DNA follows: TGTGTCAGCAGCGGACGGACAGGCTCCTACGAGCAGTACTTC. The gene calls are TRBV7-2 and TRBJ2-7, with 7 bases identical to TRBD1. The CDR3 covers 14 residues. Germline lookup yields CDR1 SGHTA and CDR2 FQGNSA. The full variable domain, rest sourced from reference TRBV7-2 and TRBJ2-7, is GAGVSQSPSNKVTEKGKDVELRCDPISGHTALYWYRQSLGQGLEFLIYFQGNSAPDKSGLPSDRFSAERTGGSVSTLTIQRTQQEDSAVYLCVSSGRTGSYEQYFGPGTRLTVT.

This clonotype was detected many times. The V and J genes are TRBV13 and TRBJ2-3; the match to TRBD2 covers 8 bases. The CDR3 is made up of 15 amino acids. Germline V CDR1 and CDR2: PRHDT, FYEKMQ (reference sequence). Germline trimming cut 5 bases from V and 8 bases from J; bases unmatched to any gene: 12. The CDR3 spells CASSLPGTSSSTQYF. CDR3 in DNA: TGTGCCAGCAGCCTCCCCGGGACTAGTTCTTCTACGCAGTATTTT.

This clonotype was observed at least ten times. The chain employs TRBV12-5 and TRBJ1-1; 7 bases are shared with TRBD1. The CDR3 is made up of 14 amino acids. V lost 1 base, J lost 7 bases, and 6 bases stayed unmatched. Germline V gene sequence: CDR1 LGHNT, CDR2 FRNRAP. The CDR3 DNA sequence: TGTGCTAGTGGTTTGGGGGGGACAGACCTTGAAGCTTTCTTT. Translation gives CASGLGGTDLEAFF.

This clonotype has a count of ten or more. V usage is TRBV5-1 and J usage is TRBJ1-2; the D gene is possibly TRBD1 (5 bases). With 2 bases removed from V and 0 bases from J, the gap between germline ends came to 8 bases. Germline values: CDR1 SGHRS, CDR2 YFSETQ. The CDR3 is made up of 14 amino acids. CDR3: CASSLQATNYGYTF. The DNA for the CDR3 is TGCGCCAGCAGCTTACAGGCGACTAACTATGGCTACACCTTC.

This clonotype has a count of ten or more. The V gene is TRBV13, the J gene TRBJ2-7; D is undetermined. Trimming cost V 5 bases and J 6 bases, with 8 bases left between them. The CDR3 covers 11 residues. The germline V gene has CDR1 PRHDT and CDR2 FYEKMQ (reference sequence). The CDR3 loop is CASSLSGEQYF. CDR3 DNA sequence: TGTGCCAGCAGCCTCTCGGGCGAGCAGTACTTC.

V gene TRBV27 combines with J gene TRBJ2-7, with 12 bases identical to TRBD1. This CDR3 spans 18 amino acids. CDR1 is MNHEY, CDR2 SMNVEV, per germline (reference sequence). Trimming at V came to 1 base and at J to 6 bases, leaving 13 bases not matched to a gene. The CDR3 loop reads CASSLFTGTGGVISEQYF. The CDR3 bases are TGTGCCAGCAGTTTATTCACCGGGACAGGGGGCGTCATCTCCGAGCAGTACTTC.

Many counts were recorded for this clonotype. This chain joins TRBV5-5 and TRBJ2-7; D assignment may be TRBD1 or TRBD2 (5 bases each). This CDR3 region has 18 residues. The V and J ends lost 4 bases and 1 base respectively, with 24 bases between them. The germline V gene has CDR1 SGHKS and CDR2 YYEKEE (reference sequence). CDR3 bases: TGTGCCAGCAGCAAACCGGGCACGGGGCGTCGATCGTCCTACGAGCAGTACTTC. It is translated as CASSKPGTGRRSSYEQYF.

In this sample, this clonotype turned up many times. V usage is TRBV29-1 and J usage is TRBJ1-2; D gene unclear. Germline V gives CDR1 SQVTM, CDR2 ANQGSEA. The CDR3 runs 12 residues. With 4 bases removed from V and 3 bases from J, the gap between germline ends came to 9 bases. In nucleotides, the CDR3 is TGCAGCGTTGTCTTGAGGGACTATGGCTACACCTTC. Protein sequence: CSVVLRDYGYTF.

The V gene is TRBV25-1, the J gene TRBJ2-3; 8 bases line up with TRBD2. The CDR3 is made up of 14 amino acids. With 7 bases clipped from V and 4 bases from J, the junction kept 7 bases outside the gene matches. Germline lookup yields CDR1 MGHDK and CDR2 SYGVNS. The CDR3 region is CASTPSGGPDTQYF. CDR3 DNA: TGTGCCAGCACCCCGAGCGGGGGCCCAGATACGCAGTATTTT.

This clonotype was recorded at least ten times. The chain couples TRBV2 to TRBJ2-7, with D unclear. Germline lookup yields CDR1 SNHLY and CDR2 FYNNEI. This CDR3 is built from 14 residues. Trimming removed 0 bases from V and 0 bases from J, with 6 bases in between. The CDR3 here is CASSEALSSYEQYF. The DNA of the CDR3 is TGTGCCAGCAGTGAAGCATTGAGCTCCTACGAGCAGTACTTC.

This clonotype has more than one count but fewer than ten. The rearrangement links TRBV15 to TRBJ2-2; TRBD2 agrees at 12 bases. CDR3 length: 17 amino acids. Losses at the gene ends were 0 bases for V and 6 bases for J; bases not matched to a gene: 5. Looked up from germline, CDR1 is LNHNV and CDR2 is YYDKDF (reference sequence). The CDR3 is CATSREKLAGGPGELFF. CDR3 in DNA: TGTGCCACCAGCAGAGAAAAACTAGCGGGAGGACCCGGGGAGCTGTTTTTT.

This clonotype was observed a few times. The chain carries TRBV11-2 and TRBJ2-1; 7 nucleotides match TRBD1. There are 14 residues in the CDR3. Germline V CDR1 and CDR2: SGHAT, FQNNGV. The ends lost 1 base at V and 8 bases at J; junction bases unmatched: 5. The CDR3 is CASSLVRGSDEQFF. CDR3 coding DNA: TGTGCCAGCAGCTTAGTCAGGGGGTCGGATGAGCAGTTCTTC.

There are many counts of this clonotype. This chain joins TRBV24-1 and TRBJ1-1; a possible D gene is TRBD1 (6 bases). V was clipped by 5 bases and J by 4 bases, with 10 bases between them. The CDR3 is 13 amino acids. The germline V gene has CDR1 KGHDR and CDR2 SFDVKD. CDR3 nucleotide sequence: TGTGCCACCAGTGTAGACAGGCTCACTGAAGCTTTCTTT. Its protein is CATSVDRLTEAFF.

The chain links TRBV5-4 to TRBJ2-5, with 9 bases matching TRBD1. V lost 3 bases and J lost 3; bases outside the gene matches: 3. The CDR3 extends over 14 amino acids. Germline V gene lookup returns CDR1 SGHNT and CDR2 YYREEE (reference sequence). CDR3 nucleotides: TGTGCCAGCAGCTCAGGGGACAGGGAAGAGACCCAGTACTTC. Its translation is CASSSGDREETQYF.

Ten or more counts support this clonotype. The V and J genes are TRBV28 and TRBJ1-5; 9 bases agree with TRBD1. CDR1 and CDR2 from the germline V gene are MDHEN and SYDVKM. This CDR3 has 16 residues. J lost 2 bases, V lost 4 bases, and 6 bases had no gene match. The CDR3 spells CASSSGQGFGNQPQHF. The CDR3 region has the DNA TGTGCCAGCAGTTCGGGACAGGGCTTTGGCAATCAGCCCCAGCATTTT.

There are many counts of this clonotype. This chain links TRBV5-1 with TRBJ2-1; 10 bases line up with TRBD2. Trimming cost V 0 bases and J 7 bases; bases outside gene matches: 10. CDR3 size: 17 residues. Germline CDR1 reads SGHRS; CDR2 reads YFSETQ. The CDR3 nucleotides are TGCGCCAGCAGCTTGGGGCTAGCGGGAGCAAGTTTGAATGAGCAGTTCTTC. Its protein product is CASSLGLAGASLNEQFF.